This TCR beta chain is drawn from a study of blood T cell repertoires in COVID-19. Cohort allocation depended upon clinical history that participants reported. In the original workflow: Nucleated cell number was recorded as an estimate derived from reference gene primer amplification. The protocol was immunoSEQ multiplex PCR, while the TCRdb copy is restricted to in-frame clones and leaves out a portion. The DNA gave D and trimming, while V, J and clone size come from that table. Here the sample spans just over 300,000 clones, about 91% being singletons. The CDR3 contains 17 residues. Germline V gives CDR1 LGHNA, CDR2 YNFKEQ. V was clipped by 4 bases and J by 1 base; unmatched bases: 8.

This rearrangement joins TRBV4-2 to TRBJ2-5, with 11 bases aligning to TRBD2. The source material was PBMCs or T cells enriched from blood (not recorded which). This TCR was recovered from a woman aged 40 to 50 who had recovered from COVID-19. CDR3 nucleotide sequence: TGTGCCAGCAGCCTTAGTTTTAGCGGGGGGGCCCAAGAGACCCAGTACTTC. It specifies CASSLSFSGGAQETQYF.